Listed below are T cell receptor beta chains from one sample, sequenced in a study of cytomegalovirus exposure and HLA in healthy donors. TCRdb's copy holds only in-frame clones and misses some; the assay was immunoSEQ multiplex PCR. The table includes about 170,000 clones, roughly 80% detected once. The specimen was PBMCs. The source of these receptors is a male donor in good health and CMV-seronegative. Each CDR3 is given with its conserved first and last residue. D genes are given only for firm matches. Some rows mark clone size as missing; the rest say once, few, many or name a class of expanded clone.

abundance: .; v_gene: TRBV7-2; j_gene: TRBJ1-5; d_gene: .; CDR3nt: TGTGCCAGCAGCTCCGGGATTAGCAATCAGCCCCAGCATTTT; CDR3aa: CASSSGISNQPQHF
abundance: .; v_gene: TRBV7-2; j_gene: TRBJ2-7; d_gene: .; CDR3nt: TGTGCCAGCAGCTTAGGACAGGCTTCAAACTCCTACGAGCAGTACTTC; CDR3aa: CASSLGQASNSYEQYF
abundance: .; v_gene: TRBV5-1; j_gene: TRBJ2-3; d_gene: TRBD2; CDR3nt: TGCGCCAGCAGCTCGATCCCGGGACTAGCGGGCACAGATACGCAGTATTTT; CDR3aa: CASSSIPGLAGTDTQYF
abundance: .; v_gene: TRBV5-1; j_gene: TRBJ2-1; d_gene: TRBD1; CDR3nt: TGCGCCAGCAGCAGCGACTCGGGACAGCGGACCTACAATGAGCAGTTCTTC; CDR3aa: CASSSDSGQRTYNEQFF
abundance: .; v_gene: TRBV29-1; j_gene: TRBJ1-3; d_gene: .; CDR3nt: TGCAGCGTTGAGAGGGTGGGAGGAAACACCATATATTTT; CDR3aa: CSVERVGGNTIYF
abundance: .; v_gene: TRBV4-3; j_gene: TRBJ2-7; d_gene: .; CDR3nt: TGCGCCAGCAGCCAAGATGCCAGCGGCTACGAGCAGTACTTC; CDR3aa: CASSQDASGYEQYF
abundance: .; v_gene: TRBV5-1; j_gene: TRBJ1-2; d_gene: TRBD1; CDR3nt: TGCGCCAGCAGCGCAGGACAGGGGGACTATGGCTACACCTTC; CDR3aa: CASSAGQGDYGYTF
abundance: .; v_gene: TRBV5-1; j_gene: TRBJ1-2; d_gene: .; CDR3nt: TGCGCCAGCCGAACGGGGCAGGGGTCTGGTGGCTACACCTTC; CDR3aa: CASRTGQGSGGYTF
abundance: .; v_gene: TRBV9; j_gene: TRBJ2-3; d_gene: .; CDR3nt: TGTGCCAGCAGCAGCTGGGACACCTCTAGCACAGATACGCAGTATTTT; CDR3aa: CASSSWDTSSTDTQYF
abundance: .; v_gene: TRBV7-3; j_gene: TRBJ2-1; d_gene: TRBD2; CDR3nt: TGTGCCAGCAGCTTAACCGGGACTAGCCTTAATGAGCAGTTCTTC; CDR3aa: CASSLTGTSLNEQFF
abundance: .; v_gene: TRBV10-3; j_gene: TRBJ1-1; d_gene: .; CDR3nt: TGTGCCATCAGTGAGTTGGCACAGACGAACACTGAAGCTTTCTTT; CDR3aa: CAISELAQTNTEAFF
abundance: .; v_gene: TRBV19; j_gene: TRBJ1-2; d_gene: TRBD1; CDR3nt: TGTGCCAGTAGCCCGACCGGGACAGGGGGCTGGTATGGCTACACCTTC; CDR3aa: CASSPTGTGGWYGYTF
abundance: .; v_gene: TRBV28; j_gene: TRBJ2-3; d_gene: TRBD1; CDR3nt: TGTGCCAGCAGTTTACTCGTGGAACCGGGACAGGGGGCAGGAGATACGCAGTATTTT; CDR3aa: CASSLLVEPGQGAGDTQYF
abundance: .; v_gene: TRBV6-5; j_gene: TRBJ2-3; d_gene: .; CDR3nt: TGTGCCAGCAGTTACGAGGGTAGTGTGACAGATACGCAGTATTTT; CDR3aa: CASSYEGSVTDTQYF
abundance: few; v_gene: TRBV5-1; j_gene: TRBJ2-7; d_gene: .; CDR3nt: TGCGCCAGCAGCTTGGCCGAAGGGGCCTACGAGCAGTACTTC; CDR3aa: CASSLAEGAYEQYF
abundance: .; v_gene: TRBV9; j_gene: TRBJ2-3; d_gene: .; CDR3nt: TGTGCCAGCAGCGTAACCGACAGCACTCTCACAGATACGCAGTATTTT; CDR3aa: CASSVTDSTLTDTQYF
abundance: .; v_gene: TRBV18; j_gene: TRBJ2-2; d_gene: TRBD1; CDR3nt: TGTGCCAGCTCACCCTTACAGGGGACACCCTCGAACACCGGGGAGCTGTTTTTT; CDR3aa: CASSPLQGTPSNTGELFF
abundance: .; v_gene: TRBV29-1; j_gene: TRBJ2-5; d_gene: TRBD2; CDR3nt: TGCAGCCCGAAGCGACTAGCGGGAGGGCGGGAGACCCAGTACTTC; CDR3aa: CSPKRLAGGRETQYF
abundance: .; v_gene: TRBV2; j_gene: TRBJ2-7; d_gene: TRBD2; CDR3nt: TGTGCCAGCAAACAGGAAAGGACTAGTGGCTACGAGCAGTACTTC; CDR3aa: CASKQERTSGYEQYF
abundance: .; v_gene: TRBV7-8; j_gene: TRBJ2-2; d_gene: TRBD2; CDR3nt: TGTGCCAGCAGCTTAGCCCGCCTAGCGGGGGGCCCCGGGGAGCTGTTTTTT; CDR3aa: CASSLARLAGGPGELFF
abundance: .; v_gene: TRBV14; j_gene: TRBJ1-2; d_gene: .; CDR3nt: TGTGCCAGCAGCCAAGTGGCAGTTCTTGGCTACACCTTC; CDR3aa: CASSQVAVLGYTF
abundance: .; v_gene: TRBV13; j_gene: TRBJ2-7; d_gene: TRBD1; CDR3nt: TGTGCCAGCAGCTTACCCTCATGGACAGGGACGACCTACGAGCAGTACTTC; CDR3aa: CASSLPSWTGTTYEQYF
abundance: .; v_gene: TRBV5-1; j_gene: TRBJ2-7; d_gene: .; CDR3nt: TGCGCCAGCAGCCTAGGACCTAGCGACTCCTACGAGCAGTACTTC; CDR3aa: CASSLGPSDSYEQYF
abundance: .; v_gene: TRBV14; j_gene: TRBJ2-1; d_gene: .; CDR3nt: TGTGCCAGCAGCCAAGACCTAGACCTCAATGAGCAGTTCTTC; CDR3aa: CASSQDLDLNEQFF
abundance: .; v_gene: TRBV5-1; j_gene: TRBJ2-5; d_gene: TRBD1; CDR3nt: TGCGCCAGCAGCCCCTGGGTGGGTTCAGGGGGGACCCAGTACTTC; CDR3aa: CASSPWVGSGGTQYF
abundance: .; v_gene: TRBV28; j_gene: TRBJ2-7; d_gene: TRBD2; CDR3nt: TGTGCCAGCAGATCTACTAGCGAAGTAACCTACGAGCAGTACTTC; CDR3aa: CASRSTSEVTYEQYF
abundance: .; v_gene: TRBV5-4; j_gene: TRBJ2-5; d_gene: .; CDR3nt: TGTGCCAGCAGCTTGGGAGAGGGCTTGGGCCAAGAGACCCAGTACTTC; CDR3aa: CASSLGEGLGQETQYF
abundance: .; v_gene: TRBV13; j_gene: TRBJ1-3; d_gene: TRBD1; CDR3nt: TGTGCCAGCAGCTGGGACAGGGCGACCTCTGGAAACACCATATATTTT; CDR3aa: CASSWDRATSGNTIYF
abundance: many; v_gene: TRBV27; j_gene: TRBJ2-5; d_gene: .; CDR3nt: TGTGCCAGCAGTTTATGGGCGGGAACGTACCAAGAGACCCAGTACTTC; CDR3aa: CASSLWAGTYQETQYF
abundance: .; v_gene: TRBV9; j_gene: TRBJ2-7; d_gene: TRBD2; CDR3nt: TGTGCCAGCAGCGTTACTAGCGGGAGCATCTACGAGCAGTACTTC; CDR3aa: CASSVTSGSIYEQYF
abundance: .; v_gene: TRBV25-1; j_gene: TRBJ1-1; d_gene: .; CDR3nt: TGTGCCAGCAGATCGGACAAGCTCCCTGAAGCTTTCTTT; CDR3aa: CASRSDKLPEAFF
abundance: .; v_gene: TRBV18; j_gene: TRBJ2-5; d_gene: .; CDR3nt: TGTGCCAGCTCACCACTCGCGGGGAGCGTACAAGAGACCCAGTACTTC; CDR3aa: CASSPLAGSVQETQYF
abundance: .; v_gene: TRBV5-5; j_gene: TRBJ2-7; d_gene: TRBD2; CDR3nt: TGTGCCAGCAGCCCAGGCCCGGGGGGGACCTACGAGCAGTACTTC; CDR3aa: CASSPGPGGTYEQYF
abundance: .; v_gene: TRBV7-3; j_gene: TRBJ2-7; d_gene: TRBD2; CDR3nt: TGTGCCAGCAGCTTACTAGCGGGAGGGTACGAGCAGTACTTC; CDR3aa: CASSLLAGGYEQYF
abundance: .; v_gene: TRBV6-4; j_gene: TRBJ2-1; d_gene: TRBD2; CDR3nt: TGTGCCAGCAGTGAGGCTAGCGGTAGTCCCAGCTCCTACAATGAGCAGTTCTTC; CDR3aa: CASSEASGSPSSYNEQFF
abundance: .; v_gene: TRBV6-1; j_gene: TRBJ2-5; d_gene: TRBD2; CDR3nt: TGTGCCAGCATAGCGGGGGGGTTAGGCGAGACCCAGTACTTC; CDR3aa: CASIAGGLGETQYF